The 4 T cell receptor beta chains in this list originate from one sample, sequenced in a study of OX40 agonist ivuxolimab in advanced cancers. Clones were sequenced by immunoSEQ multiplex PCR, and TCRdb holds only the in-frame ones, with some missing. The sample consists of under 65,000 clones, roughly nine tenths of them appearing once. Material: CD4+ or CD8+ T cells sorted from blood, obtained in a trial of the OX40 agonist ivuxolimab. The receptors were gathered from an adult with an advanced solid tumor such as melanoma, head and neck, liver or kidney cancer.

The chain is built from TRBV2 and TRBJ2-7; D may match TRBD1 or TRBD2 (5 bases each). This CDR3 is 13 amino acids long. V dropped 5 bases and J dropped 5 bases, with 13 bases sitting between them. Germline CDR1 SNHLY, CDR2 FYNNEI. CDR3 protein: CASSLRGPHEQYF. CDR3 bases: TGTGCCAGCAGTCTCCGGGGACCCCACGAGCAGTACTTC.

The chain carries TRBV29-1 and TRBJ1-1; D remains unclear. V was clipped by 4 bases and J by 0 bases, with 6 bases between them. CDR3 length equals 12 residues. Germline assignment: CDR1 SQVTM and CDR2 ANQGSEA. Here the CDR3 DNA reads TGCAGCGTTGGGAGTATGAACACTGAAGCTTTCTTT. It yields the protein CSVGSMNTEAFF.

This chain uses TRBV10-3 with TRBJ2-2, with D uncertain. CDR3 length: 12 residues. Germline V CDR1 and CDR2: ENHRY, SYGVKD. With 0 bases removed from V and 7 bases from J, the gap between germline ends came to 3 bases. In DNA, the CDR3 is TGTGCCATCAGTGAGTCCGTCGGGGAGCTGTTTTTT. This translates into CAISESVGELFF.

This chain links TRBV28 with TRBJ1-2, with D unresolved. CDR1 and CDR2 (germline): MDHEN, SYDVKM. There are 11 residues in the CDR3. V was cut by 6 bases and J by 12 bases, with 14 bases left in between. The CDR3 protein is CASRTAASHTF. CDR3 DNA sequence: TGTGCCAGCAGAACTGCGGCATCCCACACCTTC.